This T cell receptor beta chain was captured in a study of cytomegalovirus exposure and HLA in healthy donors. Researchers ran the PCR with 60 Vbeta and 13 Jbeta primers. Data came from immunoSEQ multiplex PCR; TCRdb stores just in-frame clones and leaves some out. The sample lists some 150,000 clones; over 60% were seen once. Germline CDR1 reads SNHLY; CDR2 reads FYNNEI. CDR3 length equals 14 residues. Trimming took 6 bases from V and 0 from J; bases not matched to a gene: 4. The rearrangement links TRBV2 to TRBJ1-2; 7 bases match TRBD1. The clonotype was recovered from a male donor in good health and CMV-seronegative. Sequencing was done on a sample of PBMCs. The CDR3 spells CASRLQGTNYGYTF. DNA for the CDR3: TGTGCCAGCAGGCTACAGGGGACTAACTATGGCTACACCTTC.